Shown below are 18 T cell receptor beta chains from a single sample sequenced in a study of memory CD4+ T cells and cytomegalovirus serostatus. TCRdb's copy holds only in-frame clones and misses some; the assay was immunoSEQ multiplex PCR. Found here are 70,000 to 90,000 clones, 78% of them singletons; the top ten hold approximately 2.4%. Single viable CD3+CD4+CD8-CD45RO+ cells were sorted as the memory CD4+ T cells. What was sequenced was memory CD4+ T cells from blood. The receptors derive from an adult in good health and CMV-seropositive.

The chain has TRBV4-1 and TRBJ1-1, with D perhaps TRBD1 (6 bases). Germline loops: CDR1 MGHRA, CDR2 YSYEKL. This CDR3 has 13 residues. Deletions cut 4 bases from V and 10 bases from J, with 16 bases between. The CDR3 loop reads CASSPTGGRGAFF. The CDR3 nucleotides read TGCGCCAGCAGCCCTACGGGGGGGCGCGGAGCTTTCTTT.

This clone appeared a few times. The CDR3 sequence: CASRDRGAYQPQHF. CDR3 coding DNA: TGTGCCAGCAGAGACAGGGGGGCTTATCAGCCCCAGCATTTT. V gene TRBV2 combines with J gene TRBJ1-5; 9 positions match TRBD1. With V trimmed by 6 bases and J by 5 bases, 5 bases remained unmatched. The CDR3 covers 14 residues. Germline loops: CDR1 SNHLY, CDR2 FYNNEI.

The chain combines TRBV5-1 with TRBJ1-4; 8 nucleotides match TRBD1. Germline V gene lookup returns CDR1 SGHRS and CDR2 YFSETQ. V gave up 0 bases and J gave up 7 bases; unmatched junction bases: 8. The CDR3 has 16 amino acids. CDR3: CASSLGQGAQIEKLFF. In DNA, the CDR3 is TGCGCCAGCAGCTTGGGGCAGGGGGCGCAGATTGAAAAACTGTTTTTT. Looking up the rest from reference TRBV5-1 and TRBJ1-4 gives the full variable domain: KAGVTQTPRYLIKTRGQQVTLSCSPISGHRSVSWYQQTPGQGLQFLFEYFSETQRNKGNFPGRFSGRQFSNSRSEMNVSTLELGDSALYLCASSLGQGAQIEKLFFGSGTQLSVL.

This clone is categorized as medium-sized. The gene calls are TRBV6-1 and TRBJ1-4, with TRBD1 identical over 8 bases. After removal of 3 bases from V and 9 bases from J, the junction contained 9 bases not matched to a gene. CDR1 is MNHNS, CDR2 SASEGT, per germline. This CDR3 comprises 15 residues. The CDR3 DNA follows: TGTGCCAGCAGTGATCCAGGGGGCGGGGGGCAAAAACTGTTTTTT. Residues: CASSDPGGGGQKLFF.

The chain couples TRBV18 to TRBJ1-4; TRBD1 aligns across 7 bases. Germline values: CDR1 KGHSH, CDR2 LQKENI. This CDR3 has 16 amino acids. The ends lost 3 bases at V and 3 bases at J; junction bases unmatched: 7. In nucleotides, the CDR3 is TGTGCCAGCTCACCGTTAGGGACAGATCCTAATGAAAAACTGTTTTTT. Residues: CASSPLGTDPNEKLFF.

The V call is TRBV7-2, the J call TRBJ1-1; 7 bases are shared with TRBD1. CDR1 and CDR2 (germline): SGHTA, FQGNSA. The ends lost 4 bases at V and 4 bases at J; junction bases unmatched: 3. The CDR3 spans 13 residues. The CDR3, as DNA: TGTGCCAGCAGCTCGACAGGGACCACTGAAGCTTTCTTT. Protein sequence: CASSSTGTTEAFF.

V usage is TRBV7-2 and J usage is TRBJ2-4; D may be TRBD2 (5 bases). Germline CDR1 and CDR2: SGHTA and FQGNSA. Trimming stripped 3 bases from V and 5 bases from J, with 8 bases between. The CDR3 is 13 residues long. CDR3 loop: CASSLGGQNIQYF. Here the CDR3 DNA reads TGTGCCAGCAGCTTGGGCGGGCAAAACATTCAGTACTTC. The whole variable domain, remainder taken from reference TRBV7-2 and TRBJ2-4, is GAGVSQSPSNKVTEKGKDVELRCDPISGHTALYWYRQSLGQGLEFLIYFQGNSAPDKSGLPSDRFSAERTGGSVSTLTIQRTQQEDSAVYLCASSLGGQNIQYFGAGTRLSVL.

In regard to this clone: Compared with germline, one end of the junction differs, possibly owing to a read error. The CDR3 DNA reads TGTGCCAGCAGCCTAGACAAGGAGCAGTTCTTC. Translated: CASSLDKEQFF. This chain connects TRBV7-9 to TRBJ2-1; D uncertain. This CDR3 spans 11 amino acids. Germline-derived CDR1 and CDR2 are SEHNR and FQNEAQ (reference sequence).

The chain joins TRBV19 to TRBJ1-5; tentatively, D is TRBD1 (5 bases). CDR1 is LNHDA, CDR2 SQIVND, per germline (reference sequence). This CDR3 spans 15 amino acids. The germline V and J ends were trimmed by 7 bases and 5 bases, with 18 bases remaining between them. CDR3 amino acids: CASTYADSAYQPQHF. The CDR3 region has the DNA TGTGCCAGTACCTACGCCGACAGTGCTTATCAGCCCCAGCATTTT.

The V and J genes are TRBV7-2 and TRBJ2-7, with 9 positions matching TRBD2. Germline loops: CDR1 SGHTA, CDR2 FQGNSA. The CDR3 has 15 residues. V lost 7 bases and J lost 2; bases outside the gene matches: 9. CDR3 sequence: CASTLRAGGTYEQYF. The CDR3 region has the DNA TGTGCCAGCACCCTGAGAGCGGGGGGAACCTACGAGCAGTACTTC.

CDR3: CASSQEGFYGYTF. Here the CDR3 DNA reads TGTGCCAGCAGCCAAGAGGGCTTCTATGGCTACACCTTC. V is TRBV14 and J is TRBJ1-2; D gene uncertain. V gave up 0 bases and J gave up 4 bases, with 6 bases separating them. From germline, CDR1 is SGHDN and CDR2 FVKESK. This CDR3 is 13 amino acids long.

The rearrangement joins TRBV5-1 to TRBJ2-4, with 14 bases identical to TRBD2. The CDR3 totals 18 residues. Germline V gives CDR1 SGHRS, CDR2 YFSETQ. Germline trimming cut 4 bases from V and 2 bases from J; bases unmatched to any gene: 8. The CDR3 bases are TGCGCCAGCAGCATGACTAGCGGGGGGGCCGGAACCAAAAACATTCAGTACTTC. Its protein is CASSMTSGGAGTKNIQYF.

The chain joins TRBV5-5 to TRBJ1-4; D is unresolved. The CDR3 is 13 amino acids. Germline lookup yields CDR1 SGHKS and CDR2 YYEKEE (reference sequence). The V gene lost 0 bases and the J gene lost 8 bases, with 8 bases spanning the gap. CDR3 amino acids: CASSLAGLEKLFF. The DNA for the CDR3 is TGTGCCAGCAGCTTGGCGGGGTTAGAAAAACTGTTTTTT. Using reference TRBV5-5 and TRBJ1-4 for the parts outside the CDR3, the full variable domain is DAGVTQSPTHLIKTRGQQVTLRCSPISGHKSVSWYQQVLGQGPQFIFQYYEKEERGRGNFPDRFSARQFPNYSSELNVNALLLGDSALYLCASSLAGLEKLFFGSGTQLSVL.

The chain couples TRBV5-4 to TRBJ1-2; D is undetermined. V was shortened by 2 bases and J by 4 bases, with 9 bases between the two germline ends. Germline CDR1 SGHNT, CDR2 YYREEE (reference sequence). The CDR3 is 13 residues long. CDR3 nucleotides: TGTGCCAGCAGCTTTAACCGGGCCTATGGCTACACCTTC. Translation: CASSFNRAYGYTF.

The chain has TRBV18 and TRBJ1-2, with D unclear. CDR1 is KGHSH, CDR2 LQKENI, per germline. V lost 3 bases and J 4 bases, leaving 15 bases between the germline ends. This CDR3 has 15 residues. This CDR3 is CASSPAPKELYGYTF. The CDR3 region has the DNA TGTGCCAGCTCACCCGCACCCAAAGAACTCTATGGCTACACCTTC. Filled out from reference TRBV18 and TRBJ1-2, the complete variable domain reads NAGVMQNPRHLVRRRGQEARLRCSPMKGHSHVYWYRQLPEEGLKFMVYLQKENIIDESGMPKERFSAEFPKEGPSILRIQQVVRGDSAAYFCASSPAPKELYGYTFGSGTRLTVV.

The chain employs TRBV18 and TRBJ1-1; D ambiguous. V gave up 5 bases and J gave up 6 bases, with 7 bases separating them. The V gene's germline CDR1 is KGHSH and CDR2 LQKENI. The CDR3 covers 11 residues. CDR3 bases: TGTGCCAGCTCAGATCTTGCTGAAGCTTTCTTT. Protein sequence: CASSDLAEAFF.

This chain uses TRBV27 with TRBJ2-7; D might be TRBD2 (5 bases). The V end lost 5 bases, the J end lost 6 bases, and 20 bases lay between the germline ends. CDR1 is MNHEY, CDR2 SMNVEV, per germline (reference sequence). This CDR3 has 15 amino acids. CDR3 DNA: TGTGCCAGCAGTGCGGGCCCCATTATGTTGTGCGAGCAGTACGTC. It yields the protein CASSAGPIMLCEQYV.

This clone was counted between two and nine times. The chain combines TRBV7-8 with TRBJ1-1; TRBD1 matches 8 bases. The V gene end was trimmed by 3 bases and the J gene end by 3 bases; junction bases not matched to a gene: 3. This CDR3 spans 14 amino acids. Germline V gives CDR1 SGHVS, CDR2 FQNEAQ. The CDR3 DNA is TGTGCCAGCAGCTTTCAGGGGGCTTACACTGAAGCTTTCTTT. Protein product: CASSFQGAYTEAFF. The full variable domain, in which reference TRBV7-8 and TRBJ1-1 provide the parts outside the CDR3, is GAGVSQSPRYKVAKRGQDVALRCDPISGHVSLFWYQQALGQGPEFLTYFQNEAQLDKSGLPSDRFFAERPEGSVSTLKIQRTQQEDSAVYLCASSFQGAYTEAFFGQGTRLTVV.